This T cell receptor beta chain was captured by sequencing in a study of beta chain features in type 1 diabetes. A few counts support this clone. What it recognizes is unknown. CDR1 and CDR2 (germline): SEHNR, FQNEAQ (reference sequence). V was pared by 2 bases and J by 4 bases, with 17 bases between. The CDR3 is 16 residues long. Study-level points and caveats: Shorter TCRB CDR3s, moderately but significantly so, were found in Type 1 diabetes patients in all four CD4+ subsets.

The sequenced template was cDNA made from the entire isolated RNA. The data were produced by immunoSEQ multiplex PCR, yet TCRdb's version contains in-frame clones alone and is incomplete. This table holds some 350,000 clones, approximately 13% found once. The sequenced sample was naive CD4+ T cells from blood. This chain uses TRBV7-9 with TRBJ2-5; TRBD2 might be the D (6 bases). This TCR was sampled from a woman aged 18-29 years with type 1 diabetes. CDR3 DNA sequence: TGTGCCAGCAGCTTAATGAGACTAGAGGCTAGAGAGACCCAGTACTTC. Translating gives CASSLMRLEARETQYF.